The present entry profiles one T cell receptor beta chain with its context. Antigen specificity is unknown. This entry belongs to a study of T cell responses to AZD1222 COVID-19 vaccine. General observations from the study: Baseline testing showed seropositivity in only a handful of AZD1222 recipients. Reportedly, nearly half the spike-specific TCRs target unmutated variant regions. Possibly, clonal diversity was underestimated; donors were largely white British and included more females.

The CDR3 has 14 amino acids. The V gene lost 3 bases and the J gene lost 6 bases, with 12 bases spanning the gap. TCRdb's copy holds only in-frame clones and misses some; the assay was immunoSEQ multiplex PCR. The sample holds 130,000 to 150,000 clones; 91% are singletons and the top ten take 3% to 4%. This sequence originates from an adult who received the AZD1222 COVID-19 vaccine. The sample here was peripheral blood, taken 28 days after the second AZD1222 dose. The J gene is TRBJ1-5, the V gene TRBV23-1; maybe TRBD1 (5 bases). Being an ORF, TRBV23-1 has a function that is uncertain. The DNA of the CDR3 is TGCGCCAGCAGTCAGTCAGGGTGGCGTCAGCCCCAGCATTTT. Encoded protein: CASSQSGWRQPQHF.